This T cell receptor beta chain was observed in a study of blood T cell repertoires in COVID-19. At the level of the study: The analysed material was cDNA or gDNA that came from T cells, B-cell-depleted T cells, or PBMCs.

Per the original data handling: Estimates of nucleated cell counts were drawn from the amplification of reference gene primers. The data were produced by immunoSEQ multiplex PCR, yet TCRdb's version contains in-frame clones alone and is incomplete. V, J and clone size are those of that table, while D and trimming were read from the DNA. The sample lists about 79,000 clones, around 89% seen once, with 14% in the top ten. This TCR was recovered from an older man with active or convalescent COVID-19. Material for sequencing was peripheral blood.

CDR3 in DNA: TGTGCCAGCAGTCTAGCGGGAAAAGGCAATGAGCAGTTCTTC. This encodes CASSLAGKGNEQFF. V gene TRBV2 combines with J gene TRBJ2-1, with 9 bases that match TRBD2. The CDR3 has 14 amino acids. The ends lost 5 bases at V and 6 bases at J; junction bases unmatched: 5. Germline CDR1 and CDR2: SNHLY and FYNNEI.